Sequencing of this TCR beta chain was carried out in a study of identical twins. Comments on this clonotype: The antigen is unknown.

Each donor (without exception) was a healthy Caucasian. TCRdb called the 5' RACE reads again in MiXCR, with one record for every CDR3 protein. The data hold about 200,000 distinct CDR3 sequences, with roughly a tenth observed a single time. Study-wide results and limits: Because invariant MAIT and iNKT cells could be present, zero-insertion analyses could be partly confounded. Insertions were fewer in abundant cord blood beta clonotypes, whereas memory repertoires showed none of this pattern.

Input material: memory (CD45RO+) T cells sorted from blood. This clonotype was obtained from a woman under 30 in good health.

CDR3 region: CASRQTGGTEAFF. The DNA of the CDR3 is TGTGCCAGCAGACAAACAGGGGGCACTGAAGCTTTCTTT. The chain uses TRBV6-2 or TRBV6-3 and TRBJ1-1; TRBD1 matches at 8 bases. V shed 6 bases and J 4 bases; nucleotides not matched to a gene: 4. The CDR3 spans 13 residues. The germline CDR1 and CDR2 sequences are MNHEY and SVGEGT.